This note documents a single TCR beta chain sequence. Its antigen is as yet unknown. This specimen comes from a study of beta chain features in type 1 diabetes. Points from the study as a whole: Naive, central memory and Treg TCRB repertoires seemed to resemble each other more closely in patients than they did in healthy donors. Patients with Type 1 diabetes showed moderately but significantly shorter TCRB CDR3s in all four CD4+ subsets.

Investigators reverse transcribed all isolated RNA, so they sequenced expressed TCRB transcripts. The read count averaged about 3.57 million across naive, central memory and regulatory T cell samples. Assay: immunoSEQ multiplex PCR; the TCRdb copy retains only in-frame clones and omits some. Of around 300,000 clones in the sample, around 16% were seen once. Researchers reported sorting CD4+ naive, central memory, regulatory and stem cell-like memory cells via CD45RO/CCR7/CD25/CD127/CD95/CD27. Sorted populations all had greater than 95% purity. The ends were cut back, 0 bases at V and 0 bases at J, with 6 bases in the middle. The germline V gene encodes CDR1 SGDLS and CDR2 YYNGEE. This CDR3 comprises 14 residues.

The TCR sequence derives from a young man with type 1 diabetes. The chain uses TRBV9 and TRBJ1-1; D is uncertain. The sample consisted of naive CD4+ T cells from blood. The CDR3: CASSVESMNTEAFF. DNA for the CDR3: TGTGCCAGCAGCGTAGAATCTATGAACACTGAAGCTTTCTTT.